The text below deals with one TCR beta chain. The antigen is not known. The CDR3 is made up of 14 amino acids. Per germline, CDR1 MDHEN and CDR2 SYDVKM. V shed 5 bases and J shed 4 bases, with 12 bases lying between them. The protocol was immunoSEQ multiplex PCR, while the TCRdb copy is restricted to in-frame clones and leaves out a portion. The sample has over 150,000 clones; less than 90% are singletons. This record comes from a study of T cell responses to AZD1222 COVID-19 vaccine. The study's findings and limits: Spike-spanning, vaccine-associated CD4 TCRs were dominant at 160-218 and 743-854. Only five to seven individuals given AZD1222 were seropositive at baseline. White British people made up most donors, females outnumbered males, and clonal diversity was possibly underestimated. Nearly half of spike-specific TCRs reportedly target unmutated variant regions.

The source was peripheral blood, collected on day 0 of AZD1222 vaccination. V and J are TRBV28 and TRBJ1-5; D remains unclear. This clonotype originated in an adult in good health. CDR3 sequence: CASSPTVGNQPQHF. CDR3 coding DNA: TGTGCCAGCAGTCCGACGGTGGGTAATCAGCCCCAGCATTTT.